This T cell receptor beta chain was documented in a study of vaccination and CD4 T cells after COVID-19. At the level of the study: The convalescents comprised six males and four females, two of them Hispanic.

Oncomine TCR Beta short-read sequencing was applied to DNA from cultured CD4+ T cells. MiXCR, run by TCRdb on the PCR reads, gives a single entry per CDR3 protein. This sample carries some 15,000 distinct CDR3 sequences, 70% of them seen once, and the ten largest clones take about 15%. Germline lookup yields CDR1 SGHTA and CDR2 FQGNSA. The CDR3 is made up of 16 amino acids. Documented treatment: approximately 9-day PBMC culture with coronavirus spike peptide pools or control peptides (ViraFEST assay). Cell culture was performed with roughly 2 million PBMCs per well in the presence of about 10 IU/ml IL-2 and about 9.4 ug/ml peptide pools. As concerns this clonotype: As yet, its antigen is unknown. Sequence at one end of the junction differs from germline and may be a read error.

The chain combines TRBV7-2 with TRBJ1-6; D uncertain. The material sequenced was CD4+ T cells from blood, cultured in vitro. The sequence derives from a human donor who had recovered from COVID-19. The CDR3 sequence: CANSPTRSSYNSPLHF. The CDR3 DNA sequence: TGTGCCAACAGCCCGACACGGAGCTCCTATAATTCACCCCTCCACTTT. The full variable domain, rest sourced from reference TRBV7-2 and TRBJ1-6, is GAGVSQSPSNKVTEKGKDVELRCDPISGHTALYWYRQSLGQGLEFLIYFQGNSAPDKSGLPSDRFSAERTGGSVSTLTIQRTQQEDSAVYLCANSPTRSSYNSPLHFGNGTRLTVT.